Many counts were recorded for the clone carrying this T cell receptor (beta chain). RNA transcripts were the template, and TCR beta CDR3 regions were amplified from them. First-round RT-PCR relied on HTBI primers, and a second-round multiplex PCR came next. TCRdb itself ran the multiplex PCR reads through MiXCR, one entry per CDR3 protein. There are some 200,000 distinct CDR3 sequences in the sample; 25% to 30% occur only once, and approximately 9.6% lies in the top ten. V lost 8 bases, J lost 4 bases, and 12 bases lay in between. The CDR3 runs to 13 residues. Germline CDR1 and CDR2: SNHLY and FYNNEI. These data come from a study of Graves' ophthalmopathy and Graves' hyperthyroidism. Study-wide context: No treatment had been given when peripheral blood was collected at initial diagnosis.

The chain employs TRBV2 and TRBJ1-5, with a possible D match to TRBD1 (5 bases). The sequenced sample consisted of peripheral blood. The receptor comes from a man aged 45-60 years with Graves' ophthalmopathy. This CDR3 reads CASERAGNQPQHF. Written as DNA, the CDR3 is TGTGCCAGCGAAAGGGCAGGGAATCAGCCCCAGCATTTT.